This T cell receptor beta chain was profiled in a study of graft-versus-host responses after intestinal transplantation. Study summary: Among the recipients, transplants were multivisceral, liver-intestinal, or isolated intestinal.

With 200,000 irradiated, violet-dye-labeled stimulator cells, 200,000 CFSE-labeled responder cells were plated. Responder cells that were proliferating and CFSE-low, both CD3+CD4+ and CD3+CD8+, were sorted after the reaction. Generated by immunoSEQ multiplex PCR, the TCRdb table keeps only in-frame clones and is missing some. The sample yields some 10,000 clones, under 40% seen once. General study points: Elevated graft-versus-host to host-versus-graft clonal ratios in allografts were recorded for patients with graft-donor T cell macrochimerism. Early after transplant, HvG declines were associated with peak levels of circulating GvH clones.

CDR1 is SGHAT and CDR2 is FQNNGV in the germline V gene. The CDR3 length is 11 residues. V was cut by 5 bases and J by 9 bases, with 8 bases left in between. This rearrangement joins TRBV11-2 to TRBJ2-1; D gene unclear. This clonotype was obtained from a human patient who received an intestinal transplant. Sequencing was performed on alloreactive CD8+ T cells from a mixed lymphocyte reaction culture, taken before intestinal transplant. Subset of the sample: CFSE-low proliferating T cells sorted from roughly six-day pre-transplant mixed lymphocyte reaction (GvH or HvG direction). CDR3 protein: CASSHRSEQFF. The CDR3 DNA is TGTGCCAGCAGCCATCGGAGTGAGCAGTTCTTC.